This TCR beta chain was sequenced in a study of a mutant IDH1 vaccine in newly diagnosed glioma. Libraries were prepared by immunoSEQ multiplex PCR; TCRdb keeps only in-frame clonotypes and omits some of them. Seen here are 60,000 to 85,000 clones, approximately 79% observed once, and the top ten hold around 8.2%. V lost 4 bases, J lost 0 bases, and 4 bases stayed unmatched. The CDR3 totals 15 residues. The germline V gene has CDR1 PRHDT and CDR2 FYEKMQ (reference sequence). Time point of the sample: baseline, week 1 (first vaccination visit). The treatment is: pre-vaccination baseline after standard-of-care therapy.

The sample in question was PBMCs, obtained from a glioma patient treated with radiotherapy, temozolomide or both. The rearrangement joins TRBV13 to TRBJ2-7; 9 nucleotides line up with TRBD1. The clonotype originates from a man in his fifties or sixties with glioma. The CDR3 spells CASSWDREASYEQYF. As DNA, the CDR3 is TGTGCCAGCAGCTGGGACAGGGAGGCCTCCTACGAGCAGTACTTC.